This passage covers 29 T cell receptor beta chains from one sample sequenced in a study of blood T cell repertoires in COVID-19 (dated by TCRdb to 2020 to 2022). Library construction relied on the immunoSEQ multiplex PCR assay. Not all clones reach the TCRdb copy of this immuneACCESS table, which keeps in-frame sequences only. Checked studies attribute under half of the gap to unresolved V genes and leave the rest unexplained. A total of some 240,000 clones appear in this sample, around 82% of them only once. The top ten clonotypes cover 3.4% of the sample. The material sequenced was PBMCs or T cells enriched from blood (not recorded which). Source of these receptors: a man aged 45-65 years who had recovered from COVID-19.

This clone was seen a few times. The V call is TRBV7-9, the J call TRBJ2-7, with 9 bases identical to TRBD2. This CDR3 comprises 15 residues. J was trimmed by 6 bases and V by 6 bases; bases with no gene match: 12. CDR1 and CDR2 from the germline V gene are SEHNR and FQNEAQ (reference sequence). The DNA for the CDR3 is TGTGCCAGCAGTCCTAGACTAGCGGCTAATTCCGAGCAGTACTTC. This codes for CASSPRLAANSEQYF.

This chain links TRBV20-1 with TRBJ1-1; no firm D call. This CDR3 is built from 11 residues. V was shortened by 3 bases and J by 3 bases, with 5 bases between the two germline ends. Germline-derived CDR1 and CDR2 are DFQATT and SNEGSKA (reference sequence). CDR3 sequence reads: CSASFDTEAFF. The CDR3 DNA reads as TGCAGTGCTAGTTTCGACACTGAAGCTTTCTTT.

This clone occurred a few times. V gene TRBV2 combines with J gene TRBJ2-7; TRBD2 agrees at 8 bases. The CDR3 has 13 residues. Losses at the gene ends were 7 bases for V and 7 bases for J; bases not matched to a gene: 9. Germline V gives CDR1 SNHLY, CDR2 FYNNEI. CDR3 bases: TGTGCCAGCACCCAGCGGGAGTGGCGGGAGCAGTACTTC. Its translation: CASTQREWREQYF. The full variable domain, completed using reference TRBV2 and TRBJ2-7, is EPEVTQTPSHQVTQMGQEVILRCVPISNHLYFYWYRQILGQKVEFLVSFYNNEISEKSEIFDDQFSVERPDGSNFTLKIRSTKLEDSAMYFCASTQREWREQYFGPGTRLTVT.

This chain links TRBV3-1 (or the pseudogene TRBV3-2) with TRBJ1-4; perhaps TRBD1 as D (5 bases). Trimming left V 3 bases short and J 11 bases short, with 10 bases between. The CDR3 runs to 12 residues. The germline V gene encodes CDR1 LGHDT and CDR2 YNNKEL (reference sequence). This chain's CDR3 is CASSQGNRKLFF. CDR3 DNA: TGTGCCAGCAGCCAGGGGAACAGGAAACTGTTTTTT.

The chain is built from TRBV11-3 and TRBJ2-3, with 7 bases fitting TRBD2. Germline V gives CDR1 SGHNT, CDR2 YENEEA. V was clipped by 2 bases and J by 1 base; unmatched bases: 6. There are 16 residues in the CDR3. CDR3 protein: CASSLRSGVRTDTQYF. The CDR3 nucleotides read TGTGCCAGCAGCTTAAGAAGCGGGGTCCGCACAGATACGCAGTATTTT.

The chain joins TRBV27 to TRBJ2-3, with 11 bases fitting TRBD2. CDR3 length: 16 residues. Unmatched junction bases numbered 4, after V lost 4 bases and J lost 1 base. Germline CDR1 and CDR2: MNHEY and SMNVEV (reference sequence). In nucleotides, the CDR3 is TGTGCCAGCAGTTCTGTAGCGGGAGGGGGCACAGATACGCAGTATTTT. Its translation: CASSSVAGGGTDTQYF.

The chain joins TRBV28 to TRBJ1-2; D possibly corresponds to TRBD1 (5 bases). This CDR3 has 13 amino acids. V was pared by 7 bases and J by 4 bases, with 13 bases between. Germline V gene lookup returns CDR1 MDHEN and CDR2 SYDVKM. The CDR3 DNA sequence: TGTGCCAGCACCCTCCAGGGCCTCTATGGCTACACCTTC. Translation: CASTLQGLYGYTF.

In this sample, this clone turned up once. This CDR3 is CASSLVVGLSADTQYF. The CDR3 coding sequence is TGTGCCAGCAGCTTAGTCGTGGGGCTGAGCGCAGATACGCAGTATTTT. The chain combines TRBV7-9 with TRBJ2-3, with D possibly matching TRBD1 (5 bases). V lost 1 base, J lost 4 bases, and 15 bases lay in between. Germline CDR1 reads SEHNR; CDR2 reads FQNEAQ (reference sequence). CDR3 length: 16 amino acids.

The chain uses TRBV9 and TRBJ2-5; D may be TRBD2 (6 bases). The CDR3 consists of 14 residues. Between the trimmed V and J ends, which lost 3 bases and 5 bases, there was a span of 14 bases. Per germline, CDR1 SGDLS and CDR2 YYNGEE. This CDR3 is CASSGPSVAETQYF. CDR3 sequence (DNA): TGTGCCAGCAGCGGGCCTAGCGTGGCGGAGACCCAGTACTTC.

This chain connects TRBV10-1 to TRBJ2-2; no clear D gene. CDR1 is WNHNN, CDR2 SYGVQD, per germline (reference sequence). The CDR3 extends over 16 amino acids. Trimming left V 0 bases short and J 0 bases short, with 8 bases between. In nucleotides, the CDR3 is TGCGCCAGCAGTGAGTCACGGTCCGCGAACACCGGGGAGCTGTTTTTT. This gives the protein CASSESRSANTGELFF.

The chain combines TRBV30 with TRBJ1-2; TRBD1 matches at 9 bases. Germline V lookup: CDR1 GTSNPN, CDR2 SVGIG (reference sequence). This CDR3 is 16 amino acids long. The junction had 17 bases not matched to a gene; V was cut back by 7 bases and J by 5 bases. The CDR3 protein is CAFSLRRTGESYGYTF. The CDR3 DNA reads as TGTGCCTTCTCCCTCCGTAGGACAGGGGAATCTTATGGCTACACCTTC.

This rearrangement joins TRBV5-1 to TRBJ2-5, with 11 bases fitting TRBD2. CDR3 length: 15 residues. Germline V gives CDR1 SGHRS, CDR2 YFSETQ. Trimming took 4 bases from V and 1 from J; bases not matched to a gene: 3. CDR3 region: CASSPGLAGQETQYF. CDR3 nucleotides: TGCGCCAGCAGCCCCGGACTAGCGGGCCAAGAGACCCAGTACTTC.

As to this clone: Additional DNA sequences in this sample encode the identical CDR3. This sequence joins TRBV7-3 and TRBJ1-1; possible D gene TRBD1, 6 bases. This CDR3 is built from 14 residues. Germline CDR1 is SGHTA and CDR2 is FQGTGA. Deletions cut 0 bases from V and 4 bases from J, with 9 bases between. The CDR3 nucleotides read TGTGCCAGCAGCTTAACGGGGGCCGGCACTGAAGCTTTCTTT. This codes for CASSLTGAGTEAFF.

This rearrangement joins TRBV6-5 to TRBJ2-7; unclear D gene. Germline V gene data show CDR1 as MNHEY and CDR2 as SVGAGI. V dropped 3 bases and J dropped 6 bases, with 12 bases sitting between them. The CDR3 is made up of 13 amino acids. The CDR3 bases are TGTGCCAGCAGTTATTGTACGCGTTGCGAGCAGTACTTC. Translation gives CASSYCTRCEQYF.

The gene calls are TRBV27 and TRBJ1-1; TRBD1 agrees at 8 bases. CDR1 and CDR2 from the germline V gene are MNHEY and SMNVEV (reference sequence). Germline trimming cut 3 bases from V and 5 bases from J; bases unmatched to any gene: 5. The CDR3 totals 14 residues. The CDR3 DNA sequence: TGTGCCAGCAGTTTCCGGACAGGGATGACTGAAGCTTTCTTT. Its protein is CASSFRTGMTEAFF.

The V and J genes are TRBV28 and TRBJ1-4; D call uncertain. CDR3 size: 11 residues. Trimming removed 6 bases from V and 7 bases from J, with 6 bases in between. Germline CDR1 MDHEN, CDR2 SYDVKM. The CDR3 DNA reads TGTGCCAGCAGCCACAGTGAAAAACTGTTTTTT. Residues: CASSHSEKLFF.

V usage is TRBV29-1 and J usage is TRBJ1-2, with 7 nucleotides matching TRBD1. Unmatched junction bases numbered 2, after V lost 1 base and J lost 0 bases. This CDR3 has 14 amino acids. Germline V gene sequence: CDR1 SQVTM, CDR2 ANQGSEA. CDR3 amino acids: CSVEGGQTNYGYTF. The CDR3 DNA follows: TGCAGCGTTGAAGGGGGACAGACTAACTATGGCTACACCTTC.

The rearrangement joins TRBV28 to TRBJ1-6; D is ambiguous. V was clipped by 5 bases and J by 1 base, with 9 bases between them. The CDR3 totals 15 residues. From germline, CDR1 is MDHEN and CDR2 SYDVKM. The CDR3 loop reads CASSPPGSYNSPLHF. CDR3 bases: TGTGCCAGCAGTCCCCCGGGTTCCTATAATTCACCCCTCCACTTT. Full variable domain (remainder filled in from reference TRBV28 and TRBJ1-6): DVKVTQSSRYLVKRTGEKVFLECVQDMDHENMFWYRQDPGLGLRLIYFSYDVKMKEKGDIPEGYSVSREKKERFSLILESASTNQTSMYLCASSPPGSYNSPLHFGNGTRLTVT.

The sample holds a few counts of this clone. The gene calls are TRBV24-1 and TRBJ1-5; possibly TRBD1 for D (5 bases). In germline, CDR1 is KGHDR, CDR2 SFDVKD. The CDR3 is 14 residues long. The ends were cut back, 3 bases at V and 9 bases at J, with 14 bases in the middle. The CDR3 loop is CATSDPTARWPQHF. The CDR3 DNA reads as TGTGCCACCAGTGATCCGACAGCCCGTTGGCCCCAGCATTTT.

V usage is TRBV28 and J usage is TRBJ2-1; 10 bases agree with TRBD2. CDR1 and CDR2 from the germline V gene are MDHEN and SYDVKM. After removal of 3 bases from V and 3 bases from J, the junction contained 2 bases not matched to a gene. There are 15 residues in the CDR3. The CDR3: CASSLLAGGYNEQFF. CDR3 bases: TGTGCCAGCAGTTTGTTAGCGGGGGGCTACAATGAGCAGTTCTTC.

This chain uses TRBV5-1 with TRBJ2-3; D uncertain. V dropped 0 bases and J dropped 6 bases, with 11 bases sitting between them. The germline gives CDR1 SGHRS, CDR2 YFSETQ. This CDR3 spans 14 amino acids. The CDR3 sequence: CASSLALRMDTQYF. The CDR3 bases are TGCGCCAGCAGCTTGGCCCTGAGGATGGATACGCAGTATTTT.

This chain connects TRBV2 to TRBJ1-5, with TRBD1 matching 7 bases. The V gene's germline CDR1 is SNHLY and CDR2 FYNNEI. Losses at the gene ends were 4 bases for V and 5 bases for J; bases not matched to a gene: 14. The CDR3 runs to 17 residues. CDR3 nucleotides: TGTGCCAGCAGTGTTTTACCCTCTATTACAGGGGATCAGCCCCAGCATTTT. As protein: CASSVLPSITGDQPQHF. Complete variable domain (other parts from reference TRBV2 and TRBJ1-5): EPEVTQTPSHQVTQMGQEVILRCVPISNHLYFYWYRQILGQKVEFLVSFYNNEISEKSEIFDDQFSVERPDGSNFTLKIRSTKLEDSAMYFCASSVLPSITGDQPQHFGDGTRLSIL.

This sequence joins TRBV30 and TRBJ2-7; 8 bases are a match to TRBD2. This CDR3 contains 15 residues. CDR1 is GTSNPN, CDR2 SVGIG, per germline (reference sequence). V lost 0 bases to trimming and J lost 3 bases; unmatched junction nucleotides: 7. CDR3 DNA sequence: TGTGCCTGGAGTGTAGGGAGCGGGGGAGTCTACGAGCAGTACTTC. Protein sequence: CAWSVGSGGVYEQYF.

This clone was recorded once. The chain carries TRBV7-3 and TRBJ1-5; the D is unclear. Germline V lookup: CDR1 SGHTA, CDR2 FQGTGA. The V end lost 0 bases, the J end lost 8 bases, and 8 bases lay between the germline ends. CDR3 length: 13 residues. The CDR3 DNA follows: TGTGCCAGCAGCTTAACGTGGCGGGAGCCCCAGCATTTT. Translation gives CASSLTWREPQHF.

The DNA of the CDR3 is TGTGCCAGCAACCCGGACAGGGGGCGGGCCGGGGAGCTGTTTTTT. Amino acids: CASNPDRGRAGELFF. The V and J genes are TRBV5-5 and TRBJ2-2; 11 nucleotides match TRBD1. The CDR3 extends over 15 amino acids. The V segment lost 6 bases and the J segment 6 bases; nucleotides outside the gene matches: 7. The V gene's germline CDR1 is SGHKS and CDR2 YYEKEE (reference sequence).

The chain links TRBV5-8 to TRBJ2-1; 9 bases align to TRBD2. V gave up 4 bases and J gave up 10 bases; unmatched junction bases: 3. Germline V gives CDR1 SGHTS, CDR2 YDEGEE. This CDR3 region has 12 residues. This CDR3 reads CASSPSGREQFF. As DNA, the CDR3 is TGTGCCAGCAGCCCCAGCGGGAGGGAGCAGTTCTTC.

The chain links TRBV3-1 (or the pseudogene TRBV3-2) to TRBJ2-5; 13 positions match TRBD2. This CDR3 region has 15 residues. After removal of 6 bases from V and 2 bases from J, the junction contained 3 bases not matched to a gene. Germline CDR1 reads LGHDT; CDR2 reads YNNKEL (reference sequence). The CDR3 bases are TGTGCCAGCAGGTCACTAGCGGGAGGGCAAGAGACCCAGTACTTC. It encodes CASRSLAGGQETQYF.

V is TRBV14 and J is TRBJ2-7; 11 bases line up with TRBD2. With V trimmed by 1 base and J by 6 bases, 2 bases remained unmatched. Germline V gene sequence: CDR1 SGHDN, CDR2 FVKESK. This CDR3 region has 14 residues. The CDR3 spells CASSQVTSGGEQYF. CDR3 nucleotide sequence: TGTGCCAGCAGCCAAGTTACTAGCGGGGGCGAGCAGTACTTC.

This clone has just a few counts. This chain joins TRBV28 and TRBJ1-5; 8 bases are a match to TRBD1. CDR3 length: 17 amino acids. Germline CDR1 MDHEN, CDR2 SYDVKM. J gave up 2 bases and V 6 bases, and 12 bases lay outside the gene matches. The CDR3 sequence is CASRVGTGGRGNQPQHF. CDR3 bases: TGTGCCAGCAGGGTAGGGACAGGAGGGAGAGGCAATCAGCCCCAGCATTTT.